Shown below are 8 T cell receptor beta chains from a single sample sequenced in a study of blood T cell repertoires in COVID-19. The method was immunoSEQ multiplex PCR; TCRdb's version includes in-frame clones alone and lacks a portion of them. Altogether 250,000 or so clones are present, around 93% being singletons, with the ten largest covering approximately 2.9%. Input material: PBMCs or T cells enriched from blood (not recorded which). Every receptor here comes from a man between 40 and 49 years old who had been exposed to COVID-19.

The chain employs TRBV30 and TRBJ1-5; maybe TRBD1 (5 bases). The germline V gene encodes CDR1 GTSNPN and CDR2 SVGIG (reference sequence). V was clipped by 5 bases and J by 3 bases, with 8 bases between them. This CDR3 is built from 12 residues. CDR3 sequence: CAWDRDNQPQHF. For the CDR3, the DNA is TGTGCCTGGGACAGAGACAATCAGCCCCAGCATTTT.

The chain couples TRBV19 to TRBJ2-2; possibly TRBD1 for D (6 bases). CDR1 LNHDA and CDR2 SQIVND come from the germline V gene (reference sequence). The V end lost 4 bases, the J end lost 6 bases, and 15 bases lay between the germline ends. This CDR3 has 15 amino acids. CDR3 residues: CASSNARTASGELFF. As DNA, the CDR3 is TGTGCCAGTAGTAATGCGAGGACAGCCTCCGGGGAGCTGTTTTTT.

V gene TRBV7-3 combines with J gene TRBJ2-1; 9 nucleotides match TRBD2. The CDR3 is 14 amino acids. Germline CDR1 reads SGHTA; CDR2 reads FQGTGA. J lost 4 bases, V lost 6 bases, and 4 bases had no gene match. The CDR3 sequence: CASRSSGIYNEQFF. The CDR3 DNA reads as TGTGCCAGCAGGTCTAGCGGGATATACAATGAGCAGTTCTTC.

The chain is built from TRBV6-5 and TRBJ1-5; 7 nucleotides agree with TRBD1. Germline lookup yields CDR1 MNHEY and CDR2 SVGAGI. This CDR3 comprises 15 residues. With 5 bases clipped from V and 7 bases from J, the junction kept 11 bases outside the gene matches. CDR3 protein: CASSTDREGLQPQHF. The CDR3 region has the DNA TGTGCCAGCAGTACCGACAGGGAAGGGTTACAGCCCCAGCATTTT.

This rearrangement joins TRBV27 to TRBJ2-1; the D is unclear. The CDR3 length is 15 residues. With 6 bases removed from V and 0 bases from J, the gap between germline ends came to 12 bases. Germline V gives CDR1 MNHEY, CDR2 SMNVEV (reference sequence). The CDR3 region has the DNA TGTGCCAGCAGCCTCGACTGGAGCTCCTACAATGAGCAGTTCTTC. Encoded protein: CASSLDWSSYNEQFF.

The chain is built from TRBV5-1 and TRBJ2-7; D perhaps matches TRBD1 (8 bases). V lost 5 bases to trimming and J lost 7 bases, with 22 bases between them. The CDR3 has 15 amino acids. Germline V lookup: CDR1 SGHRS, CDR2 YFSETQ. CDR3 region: CASRPKTGEGREQYF. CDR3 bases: TGCGCCAGCAGACCCAAGACAGGGGAGGGTCGAGAGCAGTACTTC.

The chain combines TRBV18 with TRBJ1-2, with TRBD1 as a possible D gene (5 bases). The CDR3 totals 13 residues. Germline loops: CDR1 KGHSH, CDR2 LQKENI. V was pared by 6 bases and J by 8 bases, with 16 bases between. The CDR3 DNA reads TGTGCCAGCTCCCTCAGGGATCGTCAAGGCTACACCTTC. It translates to CASSLRDRQGYTF.

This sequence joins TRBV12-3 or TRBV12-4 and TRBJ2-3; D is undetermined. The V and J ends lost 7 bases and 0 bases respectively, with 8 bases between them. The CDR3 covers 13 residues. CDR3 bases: TGTGCCAGCAAATTACAAAGCACAGATACGCAGTATTTT. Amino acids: CASKLQSTDTQYF.